A selection of T cell receptor beta chains follows, all from one sample in a study of blood T cell repertoires in COVID-19. Generated by immunoSEQ multiplex PCR, the TCRdb table keeps only in-frame clones and is missing some. Counted here are 95,000 to 100,000 clones, approximately 89% occurring once; the ten biggest clones make up around a tenth. Sequencing was performed on peripheral blood. The receptors here all came from a woman in her twenties or thirties with acute or convalescent COVID-19. The CDR3 runs from the conserved cysteine through the conserved F or W. D genes are given only for firm matches. Not all rows give a size; the values are once, few, many and, for expanded clones, a class.

D	size	V	J	DNA	CDR3
TRBD1	NA	TRBV30	TRBJ1-2	TGTGCCTGGAGTGTACGAAGGACAGGTTGGGGCTACACCTTC	CAWSVRRTGWGYTF
TRBD1	few	TRBV28	TRBJ1-6	TGTGCCAGCAGTTTAGAAGCGACAGGGGACAATTCACCCCTCCACTTT	CASSLEATGDNSPLHF
NA	NA	TRBV11-3	TRBJ1-2	TGTGCCAGCAGCTCCCCGGATCTCGGACACTACACCTTC	CASSSPDLGHYTF
NA	NA	TRBV28	TRBJ1-2	TGTGCCAGCGAGCGGACCGACTATGGCTACACCTTC	CASERTDYGYTF
TRBD2	NA	TRBV9	TRBJ2-3	TGTGCCAGCAGCGTAGCCGGCGGGGGGGTGAGCACAGATACGCAGTATTTT	CASSVAGGGVSTDTQYF
TRBD2	NA	TRBV7-9	TRBJ2-2	TGTGCCAGCAGCTTAAAAAGCGGGGGGCTACAAAACACCGGGGAGCTGTTTTTT	CASSLKSGGLQNTGELFF
NA	many	TRBV11-2	TRBJ2-5	TGTGCCAGCACCGGGGTGGAGGAGACCCAGTACTTC	CASTGVEETQYF
NA	NA	TRBV18	TRBJ1-6	TGTGCCAGCTCACCAAACAGTAATTCACCCCTCCACTTT	CASSPNSNSPLHF
NA	NA	TRBV10-3	TRBJ1-3	TGTGCCATCAGTGAGCCTTTCACGGAAAGCGCTGGAAACACCATATATTTT	CAISEPFTESAGNTIYF
NA	once	TRBV15	TRBJ2-3	TGTGCCACCAGCAGAGATTGGGGGCGCGATACGCAGTATTTT	CATSRDWGRDTQYF
TRBD2	once	TRBV19	TRBJ2-7	TGTGCCAGTAGTACGGGGGGGCTCTCCTACGAGCAGTACTTC	CASSTGGLSYEQYF
NA	NA	TRBV3-1/TRBV3-2	TRBJ1-2	TGTGCCAGCAGCCGGACAGTAAACGTAGACTATGGCTACACCTTC	CASSRTVNVDYGYTF
NA	NA	TRBV6-6	TRBJ2-3	TGTGCCAGCCAAGAGACAGATACGCAGTATTTT	CASQETDTQYF
NA	NA	TRBV28	TRBJ1-5	TGTGCCAGCAGCCCTGCGGGGTTCAATCAGCCCCAGCATTTT	CASSPAGFNQPQHF
NA	medium-sized	TRBV4-1	TRBJ1-2	TGCGCCAGCAGCCAAGCCCCCACAGTCTATGGCTACACCTTC	CASSQAPTVYGYTF
TRBD1	NA	TRBV11-2	TRBJ1-1	TGTGCCAGCAGCACAGGGGGAACTGAAGCTTTCTTT	CASSTGGTEAFF
TRBD1	NA	TRBV27	TRBJ2-7	TGTGCCAGCAGCCAGACAGGGCGTGAGCAGTACTTC	CASSQTGREQYF
NA	NA	TRBV9	TRBJ1-2	TGTGCCAGCAGCGTAGCGGCAGGGGCAAACTATGGCTACACCTTC	CASSVAAGANYGYTF
TRBD1	NA	TRBV5-1	TRBJ2-3	TGCGCCAGCAGCTTGGTGACAGGGTTGGTAGATACGCAGTATTTT	CASSLVTGLVDTQYF
TRBD1	NA	TRBV28	TRBJ1-4	TGTGCCAGCAGCCAGACAGGGGATAATGAAAAACTGTTTTTT	CASSQTGDNEKLFF
NA	NA	TRBV27	TRBJ1-1	TGTGCCAGCAGTCCAAAGCAGAGTGTTTCAAGGAGGAACACTGAAGCTTTCTTT	CASSPKQSVSRRNTEAFF
TRBD1	NA	TRBV5-1	TRBJ1-2	TGCGCCAGCAGCTTGGGGGACAGGGCCTATGGCTACACCTTC	CASSLGDRAYGYTF
NA	NA	TRBV12-3/TRBV12-4	TRBJ2-7	TGTGCCAGCAGTTTTTCCAACTACGAGCAGTACTTC	CASSFSNYEQYF
TRBD1	NA	TRBV7-8	TRBJ1-2	TGTGCCAGCAGCCCACGGAATAGCCGGACAGGGGATGGCTACACCTTC	CASSPRNSRTGDGYTF
NA	NA	TRBV13	TRBJ1-2	TGTGCCAGCAGCTTAGGCCTTCTAGAACGGGATGGCTACACCTTC	CASSLGLLERDGYTF
TRBD1	NA	TRBV27	TRBJ2-7	TGTGCCAGCAGTTTTGGTGTTCTTGGGACAGGGTCTACCCCCGGCTACGAGCAGTACTTC	CASSFGVLGTGSTPGYEQYF
NA	NA	TRBV3-1/TRBV3-2	TRBJ1-1	TGTGCCAGCAGCACTCGAGGCAGTAGTGCTGAAGCTTTCTTT	CASSTRGSSAEAFF
NA	NA	TRBV9	TRBJ1-1	TGTGCCAGCAGCGTAGGTAGGCCGAAGGGGCGGGAAGCTTTCTTT	CASSVGRPKGREAFF
TRBD1	NA	TRBV5-1	TRBJ1-2	TGCGCCAGCAGCCCGGACGGACAGGGGGCCCTCTATGGCTACACCTTC	CASSPDGQGALYGYTF
NA	NA	TRBV30	TRBJ1-2	TGTGCCGGTGAGGAGTTGGATGGCTACACCTTC	CAGEELDGYTF
TRBD2	NA	TRBV5-4	TRBJ2-3	TGTGCCAGCAGCTTGGGGCTAGCGGCAACAGATACGCAGTATTTT	CASSLGLAATDTQYF
TRBD1	NA	TRBV5-6	TRBJ2-7	TGTGCCAGCAGCTCAGAGGCTCCCTTGGACAGGGACTACGAGCAGTACTTC	CASSSEAPLDRDYEQYF
NA	once	TRBV4-1	TRBJ2-7	TGCGCCAGCAGCCAAGGAGTTGGACACAGCGAGCAGTACTTC	CASSQGVGHSEQYF
TRBD2	NA	TRBV7-6	TRBJ2-7	TGTGCCAGCAGCTTAGGGCGGGGGGTGAACTACGAGCAGTACTTC	CASSLGRGVNYEQYF
TRBD1	NA	TRBV9	TRBJ1-2	TGTGCCAGCAGCCCTACAGGGACAGCTAACTATGGCTACACCTTC	CASSPTGTANYGYTF
NA	NA	TRBV27	TRBJ2-1	TGTGCCAGCACGGCCGGGAGCTACAATGAGCAGTTCTTC	CASTAGSYNEQFF
TRBD2	NA	TRBV7-6	TRBJ2-5	TGTGCCAGCAGCTTAGCGCGCTCGGGGGGAGGGACCCAGTACTTC	CASSLARSGGGTQYF
NA	NA	TRBV5-1	TRBJ2-7	TGCGCCAGCAGTCTGGGGGACACCCGATCGGGCGAGCAGTACTTC	CASSLGDTRSGEQYF
NA	NA	TRBV27	TRBJ2-7	TGTGCCAGCAGCCCCCAAGCCTTGGGGGCTAACTACGAGCAGTACTTC	CASSPQALGANYEQYF
TRBD2	NA	TRBV6-5	TRBJ2-7	TGTGCCAGCAGTCGACAGGCTAGCGGGGGTTACGAGCAGTACTTC	CASSRQASGGYEQYF
NA	NA	TRBV5-1	TRBJ2-6	TGCGCCAGCAGCCGCACAGAATCTGGGGCCAACGTCCTGACTTTC	CASSRTESGANVLTF
TRBD1	NA	TRBV27	TRBJ2-7	TGTGCCAGCAGTCGGGACAGACTTTACTACGAGCAGTACTTC	CASSRDRLYYEQYF
NA	NA	TRBV5-1	TRBJ1-2	TGCGCCAGCAGTACCTCGGGGGGGTTGTATGGCTACACCTTC	CASSTSGGLYGYTF
NA	NA	TRBV2	TRBJ1-5	TGTGCCACCGCTCTGGACAGCTCCAATCAGCCCCAGCATTTT	CATALDSSNQPQHF
TRBD1	NA	TRBV2	TRBJ1-1	TGTGCCAGCAGTGAAGGGCTTAGGGACAGGGGGACTGAAGCTTTCTTT	CASSEGLRDRGTEAFF
NA	NA	TRBV28	TRBJ1-4	TGTGCCAGCAGTTCTCCTCAGGGAAGAGGGGGTGAAAAACTGTTTTTT	CASSSPQGRGGEKLFF